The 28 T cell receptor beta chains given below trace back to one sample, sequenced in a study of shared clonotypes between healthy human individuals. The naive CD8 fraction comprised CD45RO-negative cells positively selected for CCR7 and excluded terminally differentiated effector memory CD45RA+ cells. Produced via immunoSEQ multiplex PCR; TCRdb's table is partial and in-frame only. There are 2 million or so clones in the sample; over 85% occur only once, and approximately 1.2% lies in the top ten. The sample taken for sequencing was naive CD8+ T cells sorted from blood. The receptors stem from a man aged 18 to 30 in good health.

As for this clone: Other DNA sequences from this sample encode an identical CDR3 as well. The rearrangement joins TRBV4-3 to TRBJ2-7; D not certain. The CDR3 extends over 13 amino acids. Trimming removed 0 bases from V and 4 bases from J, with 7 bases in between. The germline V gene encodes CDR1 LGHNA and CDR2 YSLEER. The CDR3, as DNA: TGCGCCAGCAGCCAAGACTGGGGTTACGAGCAGTACTTC. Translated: CASSQDWGYEQYF.

CDR3 nucleotide sequence: TGTGCCAGCAGCCCCCGAGGGAGGGAGGACACCGGGGAGCTGTTTTTT. It encodes CASSPRGREDTGELFF. The rearrangement joins TRBV5-4 to TRBJ2-2, with 7 nucleotides matching TRBD2. Germline V gene lookup returns CDR1 SGHNT and CDR2 YYREEE (reference sequence). CDR3 length: 16 residues. After removal of 4 bases from V and 3 bases from J, the junction contained 9 bases not matched to a gene.

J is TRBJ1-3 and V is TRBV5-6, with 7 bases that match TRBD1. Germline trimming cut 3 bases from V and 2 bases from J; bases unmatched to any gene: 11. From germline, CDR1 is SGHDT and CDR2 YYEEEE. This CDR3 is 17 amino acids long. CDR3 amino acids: CASSSEYRGLPGNTIYF. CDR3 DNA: TGTGCCAGCAGCTCCGAGTACAGGGGACTCCCTGGAAACACCATATATTTT.

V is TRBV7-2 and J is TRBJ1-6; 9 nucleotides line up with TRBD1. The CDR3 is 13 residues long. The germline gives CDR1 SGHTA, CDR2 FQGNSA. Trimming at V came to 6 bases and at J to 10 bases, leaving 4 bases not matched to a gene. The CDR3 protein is CASSWDRASPLHF. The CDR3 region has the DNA TGTGCCAGCAGTTGGGACAGGGCATCACCCCTCCACTTT.

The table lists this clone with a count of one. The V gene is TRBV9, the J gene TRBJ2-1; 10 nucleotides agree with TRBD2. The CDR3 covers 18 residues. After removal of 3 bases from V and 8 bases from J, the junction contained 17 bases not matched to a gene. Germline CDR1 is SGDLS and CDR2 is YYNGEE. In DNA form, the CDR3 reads TGTGCCAGCAGCGCCGATCCGATCCTAGCGGGAGAATCGCATGAGCAGTTCTTC. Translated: CASSADPILAGESHEQFF.

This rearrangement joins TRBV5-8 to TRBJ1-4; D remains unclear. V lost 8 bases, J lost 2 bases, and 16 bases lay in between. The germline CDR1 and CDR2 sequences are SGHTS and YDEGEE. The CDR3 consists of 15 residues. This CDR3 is CASRQSWWTNEKLFF. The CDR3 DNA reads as TGTGCCAGTCGTCAATCATGGTGGACTAATGAAAAACTGTTTTTT.

Written as DNA, the CDR3 is TGTGCCAGCAGCGCTCGGGACAGTACCTACGAGCAGTACTTC. It encodes CASSARDSTYEQYF. The chain employs TRBV9 and TRBJ2-7, with TRBD1 matching over 7 bases. The CDR3 runs 14 residues. Germline V gene sequence: CDR1 SGDLS, CDR2 YYNGEE. After removal of 3 bases from V and 2 bases from J, the junction contained 5 bases not matched to a gene. Full variable domain (missing parts from reference TRBV9 and TRBJ2-7): DSGVTQTPKHLITATGQRVTLRCSPRSGDLSVYWYQQSLDQGLQFLIQYYNGEERAKGNILERFSAQQFPDLHSELNLSSLELGDSALYFCASSARDSTYEQYFGPGTRLTVT.

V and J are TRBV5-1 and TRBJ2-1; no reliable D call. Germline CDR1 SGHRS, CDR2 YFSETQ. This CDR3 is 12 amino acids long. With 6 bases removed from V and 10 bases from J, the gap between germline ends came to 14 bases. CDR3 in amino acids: CASTIIGQEQFF. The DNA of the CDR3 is TGCGCCAGCACAATAATCGGGCAGGAGCAGTTCTTC.

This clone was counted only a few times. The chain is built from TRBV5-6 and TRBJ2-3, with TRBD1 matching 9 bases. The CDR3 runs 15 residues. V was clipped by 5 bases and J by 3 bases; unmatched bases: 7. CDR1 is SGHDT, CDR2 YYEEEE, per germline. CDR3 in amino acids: CASSHGQGITDTQYF. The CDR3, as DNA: TGTGCCAGCAGTCATGGACAGGGGATTACAGATACGCAGTATTTT. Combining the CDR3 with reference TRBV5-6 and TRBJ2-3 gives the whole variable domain DAGVTQSPTHLIKTRGQQVTLRCSPKSGHDTVSWYQQALGQGPQFIFQYYEEEERQRGNFPDRFSGHQFPNYSSELNVNALLLGDSALYLCASSHGQGITDTQYFGPGTRLTVL.

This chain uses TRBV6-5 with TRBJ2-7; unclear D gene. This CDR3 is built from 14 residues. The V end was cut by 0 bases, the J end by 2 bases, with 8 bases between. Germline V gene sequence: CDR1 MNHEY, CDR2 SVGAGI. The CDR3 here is CASSYSTSTYEQYF. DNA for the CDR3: TGTGCCAGCAGTTACTCGACGAGTACCTACGAGCAGTACTTC.

The CDR3 spells CASTTDGNSPLHF. DNA for the CDR3: TGTGCCAGCACGACGGACGGCAATTCACCCCTCCACTTT. The V and J genes are TRBV28 and TRBJ1-6; D uncertain. With 7 bases removed from V and 7 bases from J, the gap between germline ends came to 11 bases. This CDR3 has 13 residues. CDR1 is MDHEN and CDR2 is SYDVKM in the germline V gene. The complete variable domain, with remaining parts taken from reference TRBV28 and TRBJ1-6, reads DVKVTQSSRYLVKRTGEKVFLECVQDMDHENMFWYRQDPGLGLRLIYFSYDVKMKEKGDIPEGYSVSREKKERFSLILESASTNQTSMYLCASTTDGNSPLHFGNGTRLTVT.

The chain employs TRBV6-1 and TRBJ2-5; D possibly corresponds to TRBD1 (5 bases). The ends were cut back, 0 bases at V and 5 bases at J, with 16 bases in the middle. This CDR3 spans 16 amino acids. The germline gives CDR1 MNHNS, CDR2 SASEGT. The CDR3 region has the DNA TGTGCCAGCAGTGAAGCTCCCGACAGACTTGCGGAGACCCAGTACTTC. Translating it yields CASSEAPDRLAETQYF.

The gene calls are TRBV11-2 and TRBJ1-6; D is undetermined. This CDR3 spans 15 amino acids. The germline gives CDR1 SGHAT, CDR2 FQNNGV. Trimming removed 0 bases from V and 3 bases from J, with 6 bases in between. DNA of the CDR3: TGTGCCAGCAGCTTAGATCCAGGCTATAATTCACCCCTCCACTTT. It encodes CASSLDPGYNSPLHF.

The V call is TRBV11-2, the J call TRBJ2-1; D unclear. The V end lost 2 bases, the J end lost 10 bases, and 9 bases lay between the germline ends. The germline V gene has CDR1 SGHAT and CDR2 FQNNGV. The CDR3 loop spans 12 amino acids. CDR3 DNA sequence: TGTGCCAGCAGCTTAATCCCCTCGGAGCAGTTCTTC. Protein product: CASSLIPSEQFF.

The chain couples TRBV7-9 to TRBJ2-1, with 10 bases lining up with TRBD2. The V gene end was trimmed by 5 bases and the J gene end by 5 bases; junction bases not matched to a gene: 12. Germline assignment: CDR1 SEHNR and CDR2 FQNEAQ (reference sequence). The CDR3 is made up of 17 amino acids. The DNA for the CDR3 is TGTGCCAGCAGCCCGAGCCCTACTAGCGGGGAAAACAATGAGCAGTTCTTC. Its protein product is CASSPSPTSGENNEQFF.

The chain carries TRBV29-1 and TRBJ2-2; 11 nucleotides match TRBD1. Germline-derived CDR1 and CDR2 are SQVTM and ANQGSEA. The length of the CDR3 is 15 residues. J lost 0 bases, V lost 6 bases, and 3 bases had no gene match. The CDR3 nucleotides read TGCAGCGTCGGACAGGGGGCGGCGAACACCGGGGAGCTGTTTTTT. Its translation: CSVGQGAANTGELFF.

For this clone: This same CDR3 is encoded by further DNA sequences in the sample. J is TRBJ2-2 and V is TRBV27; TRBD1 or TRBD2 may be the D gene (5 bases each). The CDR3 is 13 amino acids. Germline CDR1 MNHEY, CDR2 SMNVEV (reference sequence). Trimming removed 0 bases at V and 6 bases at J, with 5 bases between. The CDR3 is CASSLSGAGELFF. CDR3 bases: TGTGCCAGCAGTTTATCGGGGGCCGGGGAGCTGTTTTTT.

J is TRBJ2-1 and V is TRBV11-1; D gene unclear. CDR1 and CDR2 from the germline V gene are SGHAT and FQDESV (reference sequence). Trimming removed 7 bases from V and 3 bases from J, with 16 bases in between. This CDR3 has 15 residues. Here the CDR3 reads CASTHLKTDYNEQFF. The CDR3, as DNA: TGTGCCAGCACTCACTTAAAGACGGACTACAATGAGCAGTTCTTC. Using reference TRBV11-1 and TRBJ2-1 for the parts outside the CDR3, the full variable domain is EAEVAQSPRYKITEKSQAVAFWCDPISGHATLYWYRQILGQGPELLVQFQDESVVDDSQLPKDRFSAERLKGVDSTLKIQPAELGDSAMYLCASTHLKTDYNEQFFGPGTRLTVL.

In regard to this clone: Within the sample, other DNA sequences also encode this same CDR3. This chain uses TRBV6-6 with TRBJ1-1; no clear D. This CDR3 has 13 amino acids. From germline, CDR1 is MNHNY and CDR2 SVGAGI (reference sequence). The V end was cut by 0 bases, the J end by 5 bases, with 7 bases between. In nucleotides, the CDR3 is TGTGCCAGCAGTTACTCGGGAGGGACTGAAGCTTTCTTT. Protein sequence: CASSYSGGTEAFF.

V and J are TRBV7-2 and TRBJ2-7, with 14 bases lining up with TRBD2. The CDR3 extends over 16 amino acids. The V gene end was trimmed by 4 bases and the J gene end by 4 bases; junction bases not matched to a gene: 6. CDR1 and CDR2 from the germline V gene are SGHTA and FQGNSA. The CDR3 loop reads CASSSGLAGDPYEQYF. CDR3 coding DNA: TGTGCCAGCAGCTCGGGACTAGCGGGGGACCCGTACGAGCAGTACTTC.

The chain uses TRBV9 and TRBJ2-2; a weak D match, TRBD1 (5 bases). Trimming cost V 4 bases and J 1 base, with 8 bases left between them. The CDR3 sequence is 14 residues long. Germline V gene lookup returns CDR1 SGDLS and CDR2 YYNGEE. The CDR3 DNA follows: TGTGCCAGCAGCCAGGGTTGGAACACCGGGGAGCTGTTTTTT. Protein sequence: CASSQGWNTGELFF.

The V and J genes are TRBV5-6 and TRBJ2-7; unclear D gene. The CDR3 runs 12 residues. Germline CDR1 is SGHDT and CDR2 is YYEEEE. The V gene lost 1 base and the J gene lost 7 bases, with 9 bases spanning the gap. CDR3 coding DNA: TGTGCCAGCAGCTTGTTTGACGCGGAGCAGTACTTC. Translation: CASSLFDAEQYF.

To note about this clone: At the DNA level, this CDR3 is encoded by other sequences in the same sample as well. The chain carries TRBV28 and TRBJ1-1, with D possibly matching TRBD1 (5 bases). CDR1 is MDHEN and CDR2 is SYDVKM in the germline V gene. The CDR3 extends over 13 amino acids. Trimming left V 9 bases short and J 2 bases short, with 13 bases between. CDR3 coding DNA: TGTGCCAGTAGCCGGGGGTACAACACTGAAGCTTTCTTT. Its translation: CASSRGYNTEAFF.

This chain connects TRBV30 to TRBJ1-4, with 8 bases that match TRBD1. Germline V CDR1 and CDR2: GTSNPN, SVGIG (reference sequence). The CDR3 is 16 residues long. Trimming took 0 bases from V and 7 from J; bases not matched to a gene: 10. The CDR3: CAWSVPLTGDGEKLFF. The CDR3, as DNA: TGTGCCTGGAGTGTACCCCTGACAGGGGATGGTGAAAAACTGTTTTTT.

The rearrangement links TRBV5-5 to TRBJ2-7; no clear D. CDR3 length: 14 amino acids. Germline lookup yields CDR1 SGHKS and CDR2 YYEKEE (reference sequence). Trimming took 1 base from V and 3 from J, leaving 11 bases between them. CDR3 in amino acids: CASSLILTLYEQYF. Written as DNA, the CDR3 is TGTGCCAGCAGCTTGATCCTGACTCTCTACGAGCAGTACTTC.

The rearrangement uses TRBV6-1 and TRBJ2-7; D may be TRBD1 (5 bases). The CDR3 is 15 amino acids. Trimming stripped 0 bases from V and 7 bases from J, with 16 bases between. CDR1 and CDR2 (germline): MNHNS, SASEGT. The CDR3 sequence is CASSEAGSGILEQYF. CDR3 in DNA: TGTGCCAGCAGTGAAGCGGGATCAGGGATACTTGAGCAGTACTTC.

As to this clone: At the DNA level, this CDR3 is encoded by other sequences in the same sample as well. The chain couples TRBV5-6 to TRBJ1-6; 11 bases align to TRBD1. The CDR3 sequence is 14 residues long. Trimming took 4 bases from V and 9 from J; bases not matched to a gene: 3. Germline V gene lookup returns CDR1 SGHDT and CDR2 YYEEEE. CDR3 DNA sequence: TGTGCCAGCAGCCCAGGGACAGGGGGTTCACCCCTCCACTTT. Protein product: CASSPGTGGSPLHF.

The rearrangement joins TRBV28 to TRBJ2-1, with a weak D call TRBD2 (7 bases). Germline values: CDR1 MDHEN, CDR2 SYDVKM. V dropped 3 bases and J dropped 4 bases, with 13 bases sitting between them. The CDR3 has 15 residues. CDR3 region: CASSLAGGHYNEQFF. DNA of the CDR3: TGTGCCAGCAGTTTGGCCGGGGGGCATTACAATGAGCAGTTCTTC.